This is a list of T cell receptor beta chains from one sample in a study of T cell clusters in autoimmune cytopenias. Following a re-call of the multiplex PCR reads, TCRdb has one entry per CDR3 protein and lacks DNA. In all, the sample yields several thousand distinct CDR3 sequences. The specimen sequenced was peripheral blood. These receptors were taken from a human donor with an autoimmune cytopenia or autoimmune hepatitis (not recorded which). Both conserved end residues are part of each CDR3. The size entry is marked missing in some rows and otherwise reads once, few, many or a size class.

V gene: TRBV6-1; J gene: TRBJ2-1; clone size: -; CDR3 protein: CASNERGVYNEQFF
V gene: TRBV19; J gene: TRBJ2-6; clone size: large; CDR3 protein: CASSIPLSGANVLTF
V gene: TRBV6-1; J gene: TRBJ2-3; clone size: -; CDR3 protein: CASSEAALAAWAGSTDTQYF
V gene: TRBV6-1; J gene: TRBJ2-5; clone size: -; CDR3 protein: CASSISGSPGTQYF
V gene: TRBV19; J gene: TRBJ2-2; clone size: medium-sized; CDR3 protein: CASSITMGWGTGELFF
V gene: TRBV30; J gene: TRBJ1-4; clone size: -; CDR3 protein: CAWKGTGDEKLFF
V gene: TRBV30; J gene: TRBJ1-3; clone size: -; CDR3 protein: CACERTLGNTIYF
V gene: TRBV5-1; J gene: TRBJ2-2; clone size: -; CDR3 protein: CASSFLAGGYTGELFF
V gene: TRBV19; J gene: TRBJ1-1; clone size: -; CDR3 protein: CASMTRTWTEAFF
V gene: TRBV19; J gene: TRBJ2-7; clone size: medium-sized; CDR3 protein: CASSITTYEQYF
V gene: TRBV5-6; J gene: TRBJ2-3; clone size: medium-sized; CDR3 protein: CASSRGTSGSADTQYF
V gene: TRBV27; J gene: TRBJ2-7; clone size: -; CDR3 protein: CASSKRDPSYEQYF
V gene: TRBV27; J gene: TRBJ2-7; clone size: -; CDR3 protein: CASSLRLANYEQYF
V gene: TRBV19; J gene: TRBJ1-2; clone size: medium-sized; CDR3 protein: CASSHDRARGYTF
V gene: TRBV19; J gene: TRBJ2-3; clone size: medium-sized; CDR3 protein: CASSIVYTGTQYF
V gene: TRBV5-6; J gene: TRBJ2-1; clone size: -; CDR3 protein: CASSLRLAGRQFF
V gene: TRBV5-6; J gene: TRBJ2-5; clone size: large; CDR3 protein: CASSLADQETQYF
V gene: TRBV6-2/TRBV6-3; J gene: TRBJ2-1; clone size: medium-sized; CDR3 protein: CASSTTETSYNEQFF
V gene: TRBV7-6; J gene: TRBJ1-5; clone size: -; CDR3 protein: CASSSTPGGPQHF
V gene: TRBV29-1; J gene: TRBJ2-3; clone size: -; CDR3 protein: CSVSSGGLTDTQYF
V gene: TRBV6-4; J gene: TRBJ2-3; clone size: -; CDR3 protein: CASSALAGADTQYF
V gene: TRBV19; J gene: TRBJ2-7; clone size: medium-sized; CDR3 protein: CASSSGQGPYEQYF
V gene: TRBV12-3/TRBV12-4; J gene: TRBJ1-3; clone size: -; CDR3 protein: CASSLSRSSGNTIYF
V gene: TRBV29-1; J gene: TRBJ2-5; clone size: large; CDR3 protein: CSVERGGGGDQETQYF
V gene: TRBV13; J gene: TRBJ2-5; clone size: -; CDR3 protein: CASSGVAKAQETQYF
V gene: TRBV6-1; J gene: TRBJ2-3; clone size: -; CDR3 protein: CASSVKAGSTDTQYF
V gene: TRBV12-3/TRBV12-4; J gene: TRBJ2-3; clone size: -; CDR3 protein: CASSKTRGLTSDTQYF
V gene: TRBV11-1; J gene: TRBJ2-3; clone size: large; CDR3 protein: CASSPWTSGSADTQYF
V gene: TRBV24-1; J gene: TRBJ2-5; clone size: -; CDR3 protein: CATSDGGEETQYF
V gene: TRBV12-3/TRBV12-4; J gene: TRBJ2-7; clone size: -; CDR3 protein: CASSTGGAAYEQYF
V gene: TRBV5-6; J gene: TRBJ2-2; clone size: -; CDR3 protein: CASSLGRDYTGELFF
V gene: TRBV15; J gene: TRBJ2-7; clone size: medium-sized; CDR3 protein: CATSRDPSGSYEQYF
V gene: TRBV27; J gene: TRBJ2-1; clone size: -; CDR3 protein: CASSTRAGFYNEQFF
V gene: TRBV5-6; J gene: TRBJ2-1; clone size: -; CDR3 protein: CASSRRLTSYNEQFF
V gene: TRBV27; J gene: TRBJ2-1; clone size: -; CDR3 protein: CASSLAMYNEQFF
V gene: TRBV6-6; J gene: TRBJ2-3; clone size: -; CDR3 protein: CASSGLAGIRTPTQYF
V gene: TRBV6-1; J gene: TRBJ1-5; clone size: -; CDR3 protein: CASRPTVSNQPQHF
V gene: TRBV18; J gene: TRBJ2-5; clone size: -; CDR3 protein: CASSLAGTSGMETQYF
V gene: TRBV6-1; J gene: TRBJ2-3; clone size: -; CDR3 protein: CASSGLAGEGTDTQYF
V gene: TRBV30; J gene: TRBJ1-6; clone size: -; CDR3 protein: CAWNQGSSYNSPLHF
V gene: TRBV5-1; J gene: TRBJ1-2; clone size: -; CDR3 protein: CASSLAGLSGYTF
V gene: TRBV11-2; J gene: TRBJ2-1; clone size: medium-sized; CDR3 protein: CASSSSSGSPLNEQFF
V gene: TRBV6-4; J gene: TRBJ1-6; clone size: -; CDR3 protein: CASSDPPGHKYNSPLHF
V gene: TRBV5-1; J gene: TRBJ2-6; clone size: -; CDR3 protein: CASSPPRPGANVLTF
V gene: TRBV5-6; J gene: TRBJ2-7; clone size: -; CDR3 protein: CASRQKGSYEQYF
V gene: TRBV4-3; J gene: TRBJ1-4; clone size: medium-sized; CDR3 protein: CASSQDLERRSNEKLFF
V gene: TRBV27; J gene: TRBJ1-4; clone size: -; CDR3 protein: CASSFGGGSEKLFF
V gene: TRBV4-3; J gene: TRBJ2-1; clone size: -; CDR3 protein: CASSPGSWNEQFF
V gene: TRBV27; J gene: TRBJ2-1; clone size: -; CDR3 protein: CASNMGRRPYNEQFF
V gene: TRBV27; J gene: TRBJ2-7; clone size: -; CDR3 protein: CASSTQGYEQYF
V gene: TRBV6-6; J gene: TRBJ2-5; clone size: medium-sized; CDR3 protein: CASTSEREKEETQYF
V gene: TRBV10-3; J gene: TRBJ2-5; clone size: -; CDR3 protein: CAISEKRGTGIRETQYF
V gene: TRBV27; J gene: TRBJ2-3; clone size: -; CDR3 protein: CASSPLAGGPTDTQYF
V gene: TRBV18; J gene: TRBJ2-5; clone size: large; CDR3 protein: CASSLNRGETQYF
V gene: TRBV19; J gene: TRBJ2-7; clone size: medium-sized; CDR3 protein: CASSITGTSGGLYEQYF
V gene: TRBV19; J gene: TRBJ1-1; clone size: -; CDR3 protein: CASSIGNAEAFF
V gene: TRBV27; J gene: TRBJ2-2; clone size: -; CDR3 protein: CARRRMYTRGGELFF
V gene: TRBV6-1; J gene: TRBJ2-7; clone size: -; CDR3 protein: CASSEGESSYEQYF
V gene: TRBV19; J gene: TRBJ2-6; clone size: medium-sized; CDR3 protein: CASIETGGLFSGANVLTF
V gene: TRBV19; J gene: TRBJ1-5; clone size: medium-sized; CDR3 protein: CASNTGTGARQPQHF